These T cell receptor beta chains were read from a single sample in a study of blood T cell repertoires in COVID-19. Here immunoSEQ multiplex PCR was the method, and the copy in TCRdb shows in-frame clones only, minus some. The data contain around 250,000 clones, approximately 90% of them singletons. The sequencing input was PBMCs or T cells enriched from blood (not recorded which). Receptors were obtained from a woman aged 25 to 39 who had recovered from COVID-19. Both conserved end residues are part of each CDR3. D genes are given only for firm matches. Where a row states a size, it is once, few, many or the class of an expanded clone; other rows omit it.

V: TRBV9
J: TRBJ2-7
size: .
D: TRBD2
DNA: TGTGCCAGCAGCCCACGGGGGGGCAGGGACGGGGAGCAGTACTTC
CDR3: CASSPRGGRDGEQYF

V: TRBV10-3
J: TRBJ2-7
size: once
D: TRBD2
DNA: TGTGCCGCCTCTAGCGGGAGCCACGAGCAGTACTTC
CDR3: CAASSGSHEQYF

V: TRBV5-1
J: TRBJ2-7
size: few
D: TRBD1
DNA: TGCGCCAGCAGCTTGGTACAGGGGGCCTACGAGCAGTACTTC
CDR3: CASSLVQGAYEQYF

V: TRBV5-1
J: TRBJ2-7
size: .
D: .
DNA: TGCGCCAGTAGGGACTCCCTGAGCTACGAGCAGTACTTC
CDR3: CASRDSLSYEQYF

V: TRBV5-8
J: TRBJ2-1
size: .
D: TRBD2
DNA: TGTGCCAGCAGCTTGATGGACGGGACTAGCGGCTACAATGAGCAGTTCTTC
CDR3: CASSLMDGTSGYNEQFF

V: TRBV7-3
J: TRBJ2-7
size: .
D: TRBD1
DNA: TGTGCCAGCAGCTTGACAGGGGGCTCGTACGAGCAGTACTTC
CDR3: CASSLTGGSYEQYF

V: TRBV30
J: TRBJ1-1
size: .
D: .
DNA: TGTGCCTGGAGTGTCCCAGGGCACTGGGTGTCTTTCTTT
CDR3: CAWSVPGHWVSFF

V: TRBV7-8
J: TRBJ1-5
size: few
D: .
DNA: TGTGCCAGCAGCTCCCTTTCTTGGGGGCTGAGGCAGCCCCAGCATTTT
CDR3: CASSSLSWGLRQPQHF

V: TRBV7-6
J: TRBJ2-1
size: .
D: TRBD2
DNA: TGTGCCAGCAGCTCGGGACTAGCGGGAGGGACCTACAATGAGCAGTTCTTC
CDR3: CASSSGLAGGTYNEQFF

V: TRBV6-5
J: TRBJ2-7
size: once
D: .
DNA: TGTGCCAGCGATTACGGGAACGCCTACGAGCAGTACTTC
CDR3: CASDYGNAYEQYF

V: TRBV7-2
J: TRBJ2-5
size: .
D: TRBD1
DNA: TGTGCCAGCAGCTTAGATAACAGGGGGGAGACCCAGTACTTC
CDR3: CASSLDNRGETQYF

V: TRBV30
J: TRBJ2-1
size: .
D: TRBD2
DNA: TGTGCCTGGAGCCGGCTAGCGGGGTACAATGAGCAGTTCTTC
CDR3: CAWSRLAGYNEQFF

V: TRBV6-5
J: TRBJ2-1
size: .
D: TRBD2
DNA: TGTGCCAGCAGTTCAGGACTAGCGGGAGGGCCATATGAGCAGTTCTTC
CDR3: CASSSGLAGGPYEQFF

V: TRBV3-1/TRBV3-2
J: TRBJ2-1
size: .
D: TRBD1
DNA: TGTGCCAGCAGCCCCCAGGGGGCGGGGACTGAGCAGTTCTTC
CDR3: CASSPQGAGTEQFF

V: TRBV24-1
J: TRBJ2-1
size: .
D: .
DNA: TGTGCCACCAGTGACACGGTGTCTGAGCAGTTCTTC
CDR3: CATSDTVSEQFF

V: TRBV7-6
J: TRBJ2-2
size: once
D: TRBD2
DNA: TGTGCCGGTTCCGGGACTAGCGTTAACACCGGGGAGCTGTTTTTT
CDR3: CAGSGTSVNTGELFF

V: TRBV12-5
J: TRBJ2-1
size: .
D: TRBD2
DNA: TGTGCTAGTGGCTGGACTAGCGGGACGCCTTACAATGAGCAGTTCTTC
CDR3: CASGWTSGTPYNEQFF

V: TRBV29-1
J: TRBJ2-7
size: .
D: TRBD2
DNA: TGCAGCGTTGAGGTAGCGGGGACCTACGAGCAGTACTTC
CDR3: CSVEVAGTYEQYF

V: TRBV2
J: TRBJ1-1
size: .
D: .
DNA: TGTGCCACATCCGGACAGATGAACACTGAAGCTTTCTTT
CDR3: CATSGQMNTEAFF

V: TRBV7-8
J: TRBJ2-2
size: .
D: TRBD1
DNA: TGTGCCAGCAGCTTATCCCGGGACAGGGCCACCGGGGAGCTGTTTTTT
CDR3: CASSLSRDRATGELFF

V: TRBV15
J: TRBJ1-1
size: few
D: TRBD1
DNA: TGTGCCACCAGCAGAGACAGGGGGGTGGATGAAGCTTTCTTT
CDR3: CATSRDRGVDEAFF

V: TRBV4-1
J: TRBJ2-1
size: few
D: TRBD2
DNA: TGCGCCAGCAGCACTAGCGGGGTTGCCTACAATGAGCAGTTCTTC
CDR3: CASSTSGVAYNEQFF

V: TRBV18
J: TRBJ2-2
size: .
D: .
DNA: TGTGCCAGCTCACCTATGGGTAGCGGGAACACCGGGGAGCTGTTTTTT
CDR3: CASSPMGSGNTGELFF

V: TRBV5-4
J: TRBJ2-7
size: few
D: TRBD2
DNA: TGTGCCAGCAGCTTGGCTAGCGGCTCCTACGAGCAGTACTTC
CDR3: CASSLASGSYEQYF